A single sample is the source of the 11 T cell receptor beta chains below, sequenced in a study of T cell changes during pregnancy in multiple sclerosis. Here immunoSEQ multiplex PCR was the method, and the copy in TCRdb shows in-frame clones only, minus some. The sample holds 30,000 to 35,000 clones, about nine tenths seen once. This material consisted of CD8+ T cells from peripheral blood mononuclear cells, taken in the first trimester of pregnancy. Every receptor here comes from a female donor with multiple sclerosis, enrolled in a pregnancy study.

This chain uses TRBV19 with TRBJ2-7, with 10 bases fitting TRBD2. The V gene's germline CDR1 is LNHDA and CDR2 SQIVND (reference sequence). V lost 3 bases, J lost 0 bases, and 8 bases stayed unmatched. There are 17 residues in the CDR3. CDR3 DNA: TGTGCCAGTAGTATGAGCCTAGCGGGAGACTACTCCTACGAGCAGTACTTC. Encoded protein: CASSMSLAGDYSYEQYF.

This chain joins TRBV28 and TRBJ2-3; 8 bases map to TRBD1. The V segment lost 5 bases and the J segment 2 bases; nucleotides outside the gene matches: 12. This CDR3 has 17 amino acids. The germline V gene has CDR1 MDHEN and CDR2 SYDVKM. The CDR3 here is CASSKSPDRDFTDTQYF. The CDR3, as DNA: TGTGCCAGCAGTAAGTCCCCGGACAGGGATTTCACAGATACGCAGTATTTT. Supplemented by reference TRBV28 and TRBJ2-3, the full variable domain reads DVKVTQSSRYLVKRTGEKVFLECVQDMDHENMFWYRQDPGLGLRLIYFSYDVKMKEKGDIPEGYSVSREKKERFSLILESASTNQTSMYLCASSKSPDRDFTDTQYFGPGTRLTVL.

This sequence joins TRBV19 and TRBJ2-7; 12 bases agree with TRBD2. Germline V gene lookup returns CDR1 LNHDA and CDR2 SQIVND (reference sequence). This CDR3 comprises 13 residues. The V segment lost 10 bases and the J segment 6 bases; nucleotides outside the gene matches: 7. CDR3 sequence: CATGPGLAGEQYF. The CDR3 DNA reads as TGTGCCACGGGACCGGGACTAGCGGGCGAGCAGTACTTC.

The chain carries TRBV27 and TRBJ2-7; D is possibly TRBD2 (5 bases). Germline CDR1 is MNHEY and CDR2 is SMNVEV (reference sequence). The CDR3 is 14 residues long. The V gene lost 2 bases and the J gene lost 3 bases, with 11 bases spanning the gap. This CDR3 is CASSLGGEGYEQYF. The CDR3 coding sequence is TGTGCCAGCAGTTTAGGCGGTGAGGGCTACGAGCAGTACTTC.

The CDR3 nucleotides are TGTGCCAGCAGTTTATGGGGGGGTCAGCCCCAGCATTTT. Translating gives CASSLWGGQPQHF. V and J are TRBV28 and TRBJ1-5, with D tentatively TRBD1 (5 bases). CDR1 is MDHEN, CDR2 SYDVKM, per germline. There are 13 residues in the CDR3. With 0 bases removed from V and 6 bases from J, the gap between germline ends came to 6 bases.

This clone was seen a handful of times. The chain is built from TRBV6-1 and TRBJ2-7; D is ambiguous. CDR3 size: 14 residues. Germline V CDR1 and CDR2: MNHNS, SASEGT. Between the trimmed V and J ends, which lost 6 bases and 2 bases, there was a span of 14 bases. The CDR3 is CASSFRGGAYEQYF. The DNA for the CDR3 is TGTGCCAGCAGCTTTCGAGGTGGCGCCTACGAGCAGTACTTC.

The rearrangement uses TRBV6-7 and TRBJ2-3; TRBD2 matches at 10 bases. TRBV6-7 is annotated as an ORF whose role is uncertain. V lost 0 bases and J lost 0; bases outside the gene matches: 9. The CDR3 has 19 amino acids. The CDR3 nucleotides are TGTGCCAGCAGTTACTCCGACAGAGTAGCGGGAGGAAGCACAGATACGCAGTATTTT. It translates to CASSYSDRVAGGSTDTQYF.

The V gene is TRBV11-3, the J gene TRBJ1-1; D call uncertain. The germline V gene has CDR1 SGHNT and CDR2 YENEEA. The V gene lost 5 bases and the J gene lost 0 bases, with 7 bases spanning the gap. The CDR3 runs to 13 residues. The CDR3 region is CASSRVMNTEAFF. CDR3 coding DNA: TGTGCCAGCAGCCGGGTGATGAACACTGAAGCTTTCTTT.

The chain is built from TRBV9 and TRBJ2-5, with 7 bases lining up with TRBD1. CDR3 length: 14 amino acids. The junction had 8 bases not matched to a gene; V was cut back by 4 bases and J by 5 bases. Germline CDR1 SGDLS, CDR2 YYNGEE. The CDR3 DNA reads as TGTGCCAGCAGCTCGACAGGGACGTGGGAGACCCAGTACTTC. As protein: CASSSTGTWETQYF.

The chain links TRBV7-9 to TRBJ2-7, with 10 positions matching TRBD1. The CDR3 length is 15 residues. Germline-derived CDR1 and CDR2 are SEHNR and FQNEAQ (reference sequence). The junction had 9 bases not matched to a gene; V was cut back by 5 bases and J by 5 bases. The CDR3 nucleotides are TGTGCCAGCAGCCACCCCGGGACAGGGGTGAACGAGCAGTACTTC. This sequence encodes CASSHPGTGVNEQYF.

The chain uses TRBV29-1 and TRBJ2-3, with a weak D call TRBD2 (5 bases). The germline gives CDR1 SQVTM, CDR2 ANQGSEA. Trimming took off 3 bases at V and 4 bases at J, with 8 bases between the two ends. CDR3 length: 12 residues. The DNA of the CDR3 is TGCAGCGTTGATCTAGCCGCAGATACGCAGTATTTT. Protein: CSVDLAADTQYF.